Sequencing of this T cell receptor (beta chain) was carried out in a study of cytomegalovirus exposure and HLA in healthy donors. General observations from the study: Productive rates of about 90% or about 30% were seen for most TCR beta V segments in an earlier analysis. A later analysis found common viral pathogens apparently linked to several of the most significant clusters. Fewer N-insertions (relative to the roughly 700-donor mean) were reportedly seen in an Asian-associated ancestry cluster in a later analysis.

Remarks on this clone: Its antigen is as yet unknown.

Trimming pared 2 bases from V and 6 bases from J, leaving 19 bases between. Looked up from germline, CDR1 is LGHNT and CDR2 is FRNRAP. The CDR3 extends over 16 amino acids. With 60 Vbeta and 13 Jbeta primers, the PCR was carried out. Here immunoSEQ multiplex PCR was the method, and the copy in TCRdb shows in-frame clones only, minus some. The data hold about 160,000 clones, with approximately 81% observed a single time. What was sequenced was PBMCs. The source is a man younger than 30 in good health and CMV-seropositive. The chain has TRBV12-5 and TRBJ1-2, with a tentative D call TRBD1 (6 bases). The chain's CDR3 is CASGLSTGRGDDGYTF. The CDR3 DNA reads TGTGCTAGTGGTTTGTCCACAGGGCGAGGTGACGATGGCTACACCTTC.